The rows below give T cell receptor beta chains drawn from one sample of a study of cytomegalovirus exposure and HLA in healthy donors. Only in-frame clones appear in the TCRdb table, and some are missing; sequencing was by immunoSEQ multiplex PCR. The sample holds 150,000 to 200,000 clones, 75% to 90% seen once. The sample consisted of PBMCs. The source is a woman aged 18 to 35 in good health and CMV-seronegative. CDR3s include the opening cysteine and the closing phenylalanine or tryptophan. A D gene is named only where the DNA matches it firmly. The size of a clone is reported for some rows only, either as once, few or many, or as a class for expanded clones.

d_gene: TRBD2; v_gene: TRBV5-1; abundance: -; j_gene: TRBJ2-5; CDR3nt: TGCGCCAGCAGCTTCGGGACTAGCGGGCAAGAGACCCAGTACTTC; CDR3aa: CASSFGTSGQETQYF
d_gene: -; v_gene: TRBV29-1; abundance: -; j_gene: TRBJ2-5; CDR3nt: TGCAGCGTCGGGGCCAGGGGCCAAGAGACCCAGTACTTC; CDR3aa: CSVGARGQETQYF
d_gene: -; v_gene: TRBV7-3; abundance: -; j_gene: TRBJ1-2; CDR3nt: TGTGCCAGCAGCCCGCAGGGAGGGGGTTCAGGTGGCTACACCTTC; CDR3aa: CASSPQGGGSGGYTF
d_gene: -; v_gene: TRBV28; abundance: few; j_gene: TRBJ1-4; CDR3nt: TGTGCCAGCAGTAGTCGTCCGACAGGAGGAGAAAAACTGTTTTTT; CDR3aa: CASSSRPTGGEKLFF
d_gene: -; v_gene: TRBV28; abundance: -; j_gene: TRBJ1-1; CDR3nt: TGTGCCAGCAGTCAAATACCCCTGGGAGTTTTCAGGTTTGGGACTGAAGCTTTCTTT; CDR3aa: CASSQIPLGVFRFGTEAFF
d_gene: -; v_gene: TRBV29-1; abundance: -; j_gene: TRBJ1-1; CDR3nt: TGCAGCGTTGCCGCAGGGCGCACTGAAGCTTTCTTT; CDR3aa: CSVAAGRTEAFF
d_gene: -; v_gene: TRBV15; abundance: -; j_gene: TRBJ1-1; CDR3nt: TGTGCCACCAGCAGAGTGGCCACGAAAGCTTTCTTT; CDR3aa: CATSRVATKAFF
d_gene: -; v_gene: TRBV7-9; abundance: -; j_gene: TRBJ2-5; CDR3nt: TGTGCCAGCAGCTCTCCGGGTACACCGGGAGAGACCCAGTACTTC; CDR3aa: CASSSPGTPGETQYF
d_gene: -; v_gene: TRBV19; abundance: -; j_gene: TRBJ1-2; CDR3nt: TGTGCCACCCGAGCGGGGTCCAACTATGGCTACACCTTC; CDR3aa: CATRAGSNYGYTF
d_gene: TRBD2; v_gene: TRBV10-3; abundance: -; j_gene: TRBJ2-3; CDR3nt: TGTGCCATCAGAAATCTAGCGGGCCCCAACACAGATACGCAGTATTTT; CDR3aa: CAIRNLAGPNTDTQYF
d_gene: -; v_gene: TRBV5-4; abundance: -; j_gene: TRBJ1-2; CDR3nt: TGTGCCAGCAGCTTGTTGTTGCAGGGAAACTATGGCTACACCTTC; CDR3aa: CASSLLLQGNYGYTF
d_gene: -; v_gene: TRBV19; abundance: -; j_gene: TRBJ2-5; CDR3nt: TGTGCCAGTAGTGGTCAGAAACAAGAGACCCAGTACTTC; CDR3aa: CASSGQKQETQYF
d_gene: TRBD2; v_gene: TRBV7-9; abundance: -; j_gene: TRBJ2-3; CDR3nt: TGTGCCAGCAGCATACGGAGCGGGGGGGCTATGTCGGCAGATACGCAGTATTTT; CDR3aa: CASSIRSGGAMSADTQYF
d_gene: -; v_gene: TRBV15; abundance: -; j_gene: TRBJ2-5; CDR3nt: TGTGCCACCAGCAGAGCGGGGATGTACCAAGAGACCCAGTACTTC; CDR3aa: CATSRAGMYQETQYF
d_gene: TRBD1; v_gene: TRBV18; abundance: once; j_gene: TRBJ2-7; CDR3nt: TGTGCCAGCTCAGCGGGACAGGGTTTTTCCGGCTACGAGCAGTACTTC; CDR3aa: CASSAGQGFSGYEQYF